The 27 T cell receptor beta chains reported below all come from one sample, sequenced in a study of blood T cell repertoires in COVID-19. The data were produced by immunoSEQ multiplex PCR, yet TCRdb's version contains in-frame clones alone and is incomplete. The sample consists of 240,000 or so clones, roughly 86% of them appearing once. Sample: peripheral blood. These receptors were taken from a woman aged 25 to 39 with acute or convalescent COVID-19.

The gene calls are TRBV24-1 and TRBJ2-5, with 7 bases matching TRBD1. V shed 10 bases and J 5 bases; nucleotides not matched to a gene: 6. The V gene's germline CDR1 is KGHDR and CDR2 SFDVKD. The CDR3 is 12 amino acids. The CDR3 region has the DNA TGTGCCACGAGTAGACAGGGTGAGACCCAGTACTTC. It encodes CATSRQGETQYF.

This sequence joins TRBV5-4 and TRBJ2-1, with unresolved D. CDR3 length: 14 residues. V gave up 3 bases and J gave up 5 bases, with 12 bases separating them. Germline loops: CDR1 SGHNT, CDR2 YYREEE (reference sequence). CDR3 in amino acids: CASSSNMFHNEQFF. The CDR3 bases are TGTGCCAGCAGCTCGAACATGTTCCACAATGAGCAGTTCTTC.

The chain uses TRBV28 and TRBJ2-2; the match to TRBD2 covers 14 bases. With V trimmed by 5 bases and J by 5 bases, 7 bases remained unmatched. CDR3 length: 17 amino acids. The germline gives CDR1 MDHEN, CDR2 SYDVKM. CDR3 loop: CASSKGLAGVQTGELFF. The CDR3 DNA reads TGTGCCAGCAGTAAGGGACTAGCGGGAGTGCAAACCGGGGAGCTGTTTTTT.

With respect to this clone: The sample has other DNA sequences that encode this CDR3 too. As DNA, the CDR3 is TGTGCCAGCAGCTTAACAGGGGCAGAGACCCAGTACTTC. Amino acid sequence: CASSLTGAETQYF. The J gene is TRBJ2-5, the V gene TRBV7-9, with TRBD1 matching over 7 bases. CDR3 length: 13 residues. Germline V lookup: CDR1 SEHNR, CDR2 FQNEAQ (reference sequence). The trim removed 2 bases at V and 4 bases at J, leaving 1 base unmatched.

V usage is TRBV30 and J usage is TRBJ2-2; the D is unclear. This CDR3 has 15 residues. Germline lookup yields CDR1 GTSNPN and CDR2 SVGIG (reference sequence). V lost 3 bases and J 3 bases, leaving 14 bases between the germline ends. The CDR3 spells CAWRHSGLHTGELFF. For the CDR3, the DNA is TGTGCCTGGAGGCATTCTGGGCTACACACCGGGGAGCTGTTTTTT.

The chain links TRBV24-1 to TRBJ2-2; 7 bases are shared with TRBD1. Trimming cost V 2 bases and J 1 base; bases outside gene matches: 6. This CDR3 is 17 amino acids long. Germline lookup yields CDR1 KGHDR and CDR2 SFDVKD. The CDR3 loop is CATSDSQRQGNTGELFF. CDR3 DNA sequence: TGTGCCACCAGTGATTCCCAACGACAGGGGAACACCGGGGAGCTGTTTTTT.

V and J are TRBV12-5 and TRBJ1-3; no firm D call. The CDR3 has 14 amino acids. The germline gives CDR1 LGHNT, CDR2 FRNRAP. V was trimmed by 0 bases and J by 1 base, leaving 4 bases between them. In nucleotides, the CDR3 is TGTGCTAGTGGTTTGGTCGGTTCTGGAAACACCATATATTTT. This sequence encodes CASGLVGSGNTIYF.

The chain links TRBV27 to TRBJ2-1; 9 bases agree with TRBD2. V was pared by 7 bases and J by 8 bases, with 15 bases of the junction left unmatched. Germline V gene lookup returns CDR1 MNHEY and CDR2 SMNVEV (reference sequence). The CDR3 length is 16 residues. CDR3 DNA sequence: TGTGCCAGCACCCTAAAGGGAGCGGGAGGCCGGTATGAGCAGTTCTTC. Protein: CASTLKGAGGRYEQFF.

The genes are TRBV5-8 and TRBJ1-6; no clear D. Germline V CDR1 and CDR2: SGHTS, YDEGEE. Trimming removed 2 bases from V and 0 bases from J, with 12 bases in between. This CDR3 has 17 amino acids. The CDR3 bases are TGTGCCAGCAGCTTTAATACAGCAAGCTCCTATAATTCACCCCTCCACTTT. Translating it yields CASSFNTASSYNSPLHF.

The chain joins TRBV18 to TRBJ1-1; a weak D match, TRBD1 (5 bases). Between the trimmed V and J ends, which lost 3 bases and 2 bases, there was a span of 10 bases. Germline V gives CDR1 KGHSH, CDR2 LQKENI. This CDR3 is 14 amino acids long. The CDR3 sequence is CASSPPGPNTEAFF. The CDR3, as DNA: TGTGCCAGCTCACCTCCAGGGCCAAACACTGAAGCTTTCTTT.

V is TRBV10-3 and J is TRBJ2-7; TRBD1 aligns across 8 bases. The ends lost 7 bases at V and 0 bases at J; junction bases unmatched: 2. This CDR3 is 13 amino acids long. Germline V gene data show CDR1 as ENHRY and CDR2 as SYGVKD. The CDR3 DNA reads as TGTGCCATCATGGGACAGGCCTCCTACGAGCAGTACTTC. It yields the protein CAIMGQASYEQYF.

The gene calls are TRBV5-6 and TRBJ2-1, with 7 bases that match TRBD2. After removal of 4 bases from V and 7 bases from J, the junction contained 11 bases not matched to a gene. The CDR3 sequence is 15 residues long. Germline V CDR1 and CDR2: SGHDT, YYEEEE. The CDR3 DNA reads as TGTGCCAGCAGCCCTGGAGCGGGGCAAGGAAATGAGCAGTTCTTC. The encoded protein is CASSPGAGQGNEQFF.

The rearrangement uses TRBV29-1 and TRBJ2-3; 13 nucleotides match TRBD2. The CDR3 has 15 amino acids. The germline gives CDR1 SQVTM, CDR2 ANQGSEA. J lost 6 bases, V lost 7 bases, and 10 bases had no gene match. The CDR3 region is CSATGLAGVLDTQYF. CDR3 in DNA: TGCAGCGCAACCGGACTAGCGGGAGTCTTGGATACGCAGTATTTT.

The V call is TRBV25-1, the J call TRBJ1-1; 7 bases match TRBD1. The CDR3 runs 17 residues. Germline V lookup: CDR1 MGHDK, CDR2 SYGVNS. The junction had 16 bases not matched to a gene; V was cut back by 4 bases and J by 5 bases. The CDR3 sequence is CASSGYQPGQSNTEAFF. In DNA form, the CDR3 reads TGTGCCAGCAGTGGATATCAACCGGGACAGTCAAATACTGAAGCTTTCTTT.

V gene TRBV5-6 combines with J gene TRBJ2-7, with 9 bases lining up with TRBD1. Trimming removed 4 bases from V and 6 bases from J; junction bases left unmatched: 14. The length of the CDR3 is 16 residues. The germline V gene encodes CDR1 SGHDT and CDR2 YYEEEE. DNA for the CDR3: TGTGCCAGCAGCACCAGGACAGGGGTCAGGGCGGGCGAGCAGTACTTC. Translated: CASSTRTGVRAGEQYF.

The genes are TRBV9 and TRBJ2-2, with 11 bases identical to TRBD2. Germline lookup yields CDR1 SGDLS and CDR2 YYNGEE. The CDR3 spans 16 residues. V gave up 0 bases and J gave up 7 bases; unmatched junction bases: 5. Here the CDR3 reads CASSVGLAGRDGELFF. The CDR3, as DNA: TGTGCCAGCAGCGTAGGACTAGCGGGAAGGGACGGGGAGCTGTTTTTT.

The J gene is TRBJ2-7, the V gene TRBV12-3 or TRBV12-4, with D unresolved. V lost 4 bases and J 4 bases, leaving 11 bases between the germline ends. The CDR3 length is 13 residues. CDR3 DNA sequence: TGTGCCAGCAGTTCAAACATCAAATACGAGCAGTACTTC. Protein: CASSSNIKYEQYF.

V gene TRBV2 combines with J gene TRBJ1-2, with TRBD1 as a possible D gene (5 bases). Deletions cut 2 bases from V and 6 bases from J, with 19 bases between. CDR3 length equals 16 residues. Germline values: CDR1 SNHLY, CDR2 FYNNEI. CDR3 loop: CASSEWGRGMGNGYTF. CDR3 in DNA: TGTGCCAGCAGTGAATGGGGGAGGGGTATGGGGAATGGCTACACCTTC. Filled out from reference TRBV2 and TRBJ1-2, the complete variable domain reads EPEVTQTPSHQVTQMGQEVILRCVPISNHLYFYWYRQILGQKVEFLVSFYNNEISEKSEIFDDQFSVERPDGSNFTLKIRSTKLEDSAMYFCASSEWGRGMGNGYTFGSGTRLTVV.

The V and J genes are TRBV6-2 or TRBV6-3 and TRBJ2-2; D is perhaps TRBD2 (5 bases). The germline V gene encodes CDR1 MNHEY and CDR2 SVGEGT. This CDR3 is 15 amino acids long. Trimming removed 4 bases at V and 1 base at J, with 10 bases between. The CDR3 loop is CASSFIGGNTGELFF. The CDR3 DNA reads TGTGCCAGCAGTTTCATCGGAGGGAACACCGGGGAGCTGTTTTTT.

V is TRBV18 and J is TRBJ2-6; perhaps TRBD2 as D (6 bases). The CDR3 is made up of 15 amino acids. CDR1 and CDR2 from the germline V gene are KGHSH and LQKENI. Between the trimmed V and J ends, which lost 2 bases and 2 bases, there was a span of 7 bases. The CDR3 reads CASSPSGAGANVLTF. The CDR3 region has the DNA TGTGCCAGCTCACCATCGGGAGCTGGGGCCAACGTCCTGACTTTC.

The rearrangement joins TRBV9 to TRBJ1-5, with 7 bases identical to TRBD1. CDR3 length equals 14 residues. V was pared by 0 bases and J by 6 bases, with 3 bases of the junction left unmatched. Germline V gene sequence: CDR1 SGDLS, CDR2 YYNGEE. CDR3 bases: TGTGCCAGCAGCGTAGGACAGGGCCCTCAGCCCCAGCATTTT. Its translation: CASSVGQGPQPQHF.

This clone came up once. V usage is TRBV2 and J usage is TRBJ2-1; 10 nucleotides agree with TRBD2. The ends lost 6 bases at V and 5 bases at J; junction bases unmatched: 7. The CDR3 is made up of 15 amino acids. Germline values: CDR1 SNHLY, CDR2 FYNNEI. Here the CDR3 DNA reads TGTGCCAGCAGCCCCGGGACTAGCGTAAACAATGAGCAGTTCTTC. Amino acids: CASSPGTSVNNEQFF.

CDR3 sequence reads: CASSYVGDFFWPQHF. The CDR3 DNA is TGTGCCAGCAGTTACGTCGGGGATTTCTTCTGGCCCCAGCATTTT. The gene calls are TRBV6-2 or TRBV6-3 and TRBJ1-5; D is uncertain. Per the germline V gene, CDR1 is MNHEY and CDR2 is SVGEGT. The V end was cut by 2 bases, the J end by 9 bases, with 17 bases between. This CDR3 is built from 15 residues.

The chain combines TRBV30 with TRBJ2-1; D is perhaps TRBD1 (5 bases). The CDR3 is 14 residues long. The germline V gene encodes CDR1 GTSNPN and CDR2 SVGIG (reference sequence). Trimming left V 4 bases short and J 3 bases short, with 13 bases between. The CDR3 sequence: CAWNIQGHYNEQFF. The DNA for the CDR3 is TGTGCCTGGAATATTCAGGGCCACTACAATGAGCAGTTCTTC.

The J gene is TRBJ1-5, the V gene TRBV19, with D possibly being TRBD1 (6 bases). CDR3 size: 14 residues. V was pared by 6 bases and J by 4 bases, with 13 bases between. Germline V gene data show CDR1 as LNHDA and CDR2 as SQIVND (reference sequence). The CDR3 DNA reads as TGTGCCAGTAGAGATGACAGGAGTAATCAGCCCCAGCATTTT. This codes for CASRDDRSNQPQHF.

This rearrangement joins TRBV6-2 or TRBV6-3 to TRBJ2-5, with D hard to call. Trimming removed 0 bases from V and 5 bases from J, with 16 bases in between. The CDR3 length is 16 residues. CDR1 and CDR2 from the germline V gene are MNHEY and SVGEGT. The CDR3 coding sequence is TGTGCCAGCAGTTACTCGCTAGGCCCGACGGTGGAGACCCAGTACTTC. This codes for CASSYSLGPTVETQYF.

The V gene is TRBV19, the J gene TRBJ2-6; perhaps TRBD2 as D (5 bases). The CDR3 is 15 amino acids. V lost 6 bases, J lost 2 bases, and 11 bases lay in between. The germline V gene encodes CDR1 LNHDA and CDR2 SQIVND (reference sequence). In DNA form, the CDR3 reads TGTGCCAGTAGGAGGGAGACTGCTGGGGCCAACGTCCTGACTTTC. Amino acid sequence: CASRRETAGANVLTF.